This entry lists 27 T cell receptor beta chains sequenced from one sample in a study of human T cells and chemical hapten exposure. The time point here: patch test 2, 6 weeks after DPC sensitization. The treatment was: therapeutic diphenylcyclopropenone sensitization with weekly scalp DPC. TCRdb itself ran the RACE reads through MiXCR, one entry per CDR3 protein. Of a few hundred thousand distinct CDR3 sequences detected, under 6.5% appear once; the ten largest clones hold about 5.4%. The starting material was whole blood, obtained in connection with sensitization to the hapten diphenylcyclopropenone (DPC). These receptors came from a woman aged 18-29 years with alopecia areata. Some clones in this sample may be carry-over from other donors' samples.

The chain employs TRBV7-2 and TRBJ2-6, with D unclear. The CDR3 length is 15 residues. The V gene lost 2 bases and the J gene lost 0 bases, with 5 bases spanning the gap. CDR1 SGHTA and CDR2 FQGNSA come from the germline V gene. CDR3 sequence: CASSLSSSGANVLTF. CDR3 bases: TGTGCCAGCAGCTTATCTAGCTCTGGGGCCAACGTCCTGACTTTC.

This clonotype appeared a single time. A much bigger clone sits one base away, suggesting this may be a read error. The chain has TRBV3-1 and TRBJ2-7; TRBD1 matches 9 bases. Germline V gene data show CDR1 as LGHDT and CDR2 as YNNKEL (reference sequence). The CDR3 contains 16 residues. The DNA for the CDR3 is TGTGCCAACAGCCAAGATAAGGGACAGGGTACCGCCGAGCAGTACTTC. Its translation: CANSQDKGQGTAEQYF.

The sample holds a few counts of this clonotype. DNA for the CDR3: TGCAGTGCTACCCCAGGAGAGAACACCGGGGAGCTGTTTTTT. Its translation: CSATPGENTGELFF. The chain is built from TRBV20-1 and TRBJ2-2; D not certain. The CDR3 runs to 14 residues. The germline CDR1 and CDR2 sequences are DFQATT and SNEGSKA (reference sequence). Trimming cost V 4 bases and J 1 base, with 10 bases left between them.

There are a few counts of this clonotype. The chain carries TRBV20-1 and TRBJ2-7; 9 nucleotides match TRBD2. This CDR3 is built from 17 residues. Germline loops: CDR1 DFQATT, CDR2 SNEGSKA (reference sequence). Germline trimming cut 2 bases from V and 1 base from J; bases unmatched to any gene: 12. CDR3: CSARPRKGTSLSYEQYF. The CDR3, as DNA: TGCAGTGCTAGACCCCGTAAAGGGACTAGCCTTTCCTACGAGCAGTACTTC.

In its sample, this clonotype was seen many times. The rearrangement links TRBV4-3 to TRBJ1-2; TRBD1 matches at 9 bases. This CDR3 region has 15 residues. J was trimmed by 8 bases and V by 0 bases; bases with no gene match: 7. Germline CDR1 reads LGHNA; CDR2 reads YSLEER. The CDR3 coding sequence is TGCGCCAGCAGCCAAGATACAGGGGGCGCGGGGGGCTACACCTTC. Its translation: CASSQDTGGAGGYTF.

This clonotype was seen a few times. J is TRBJ1-4 and V is TRBV20-1; weak D call: TRBD1 (5 bases). The CDR3 sequence is 13 residues long. V was shortened by 6 bases and J by 7 bases, with 15 bases between the two germline ends. CDR1 DFQATT and CDR2 SNEGSKA come from the germline V gene (reference sequence). The CDR3 sequence is CSAFEGRREKLFF. CDR3 in DNA: TGCAGTGCGTTCGAGGGGAGGCGTGAAAAACTGTTTTTT.

This clonotype has a count of ten or more. J is TRBJ1-3 and V is TRBV5-1; D is unresolved. Trimming took off 0 bases at V and 0 bases at J, with 10 bases between the two ends. The CDR3 consists of 16 residues. The germline CDR1 and CDR2 sequences are SGHRS and YFSETQ. The CDR3 nucleotides read TGCGCCAGCAGCTTGGAGGGCAGTCTCTCTGGAAACACCATATATTTT. Encoded protein: CASSLEGSLSGNTIYF.

A few counts support this clonotype. This chain joins TRBV5-4 and TRBJ2-7, with a tentative D call TRBD2 (6 bases). In germline, CDR1 is SGHNT, CDR2 YYREEE (reference sequence). Trimming left V 6 bases short and J 3 bases short, with 13 bases between. The CDR3 extends over 13 amino acids. CDR3 in amino acids: CASTPEGYYEQYF. Here the CDR3 DNA reads TGTGCCAGCACCCCGGAGGGGTACTACGAGCAGTACTTC.

This clonotype was recorded a few times. This chain connects TRBV2 to TRBJ2-2; 11 bases agree with TRBD2. The V segment lost 1 base and the J segment 5 bases; nucleotides outside the gene matches: 0. The germline CDR1 and CDR2 sequences are SNHLY and FYNNEI. CDR3 size: 15 residues. Here the CDR3 reads CASSEGLAGTGELFF. As DNA, the CDR3 is TGTGCCAGCAGTGAAGGACTAGCGGGGACCGGGGAGCTGTTTTTT.

This clonotype was counted only a few times. The CDR3 region has the DNA TGTGCCAGCAGCCAAGAAGGCAGTTTCACAGAGACCCAGTACTTC. It translates to CASSQEGSFTETQYF. V usage is TRBV4-2 and J usage is TRBJ2-5; D remains ambiguous. V lost 0 bases and J lost 4, with 12 bases in between. Germline-derived CDR1 and CDR2 are LGHNA and YNFKEQ. The CDR3 length is 15 residues.

Many counts were recorded for this clonotype. The CDR3 here is CASSSERTGDEQFF. The CDR3 coding sequence is TGTGCCAGCAGCTCGGAGCGGACAGGGGATGAGCAGTTCTTC. The chain recombines TRBV7-2 with TRBJ2-1; 9 nucleotides align to TRBD1. V trimming: 4 bases; J trimming: 8 bases; junction bases outside the gene matches: 6. The CDR3 covers 14 residues. Looked up from germline, CDR1 is SGHTA and CDR2 is FQGNSA.

This clonotype was counted ten times or more. V usage is TRBV7-2 and J usage is TRBJ1-2; the D is unclear. Trimming cost V 4 bases and J 6 bases, with 15 bases left between them. Germline lookup yields CDR1 SGHTA and CDR2 FQGNSA. The CDR3 is 14 residues long. The CDR3 loop is CASSSGPLLDGYTF. The CDR3 bases are TGTGCCAGCAGCTCAGGACCATTATTGGATGGCTACACCTTC. Variable domain in full (rest from reference TRBV7-2 and TRBJ1-2): GAGVSQSPSNKVTEKGKDVELRCDPISGHTALYWYRQSLGQGLEFLIYFQGNSAPDKSGLPSDRFSAERTGGSVSTLTIQRTQQEDSAVYLCASSSGPLLDGYTFGSGTRLTVV.

This sequence joins TRBV5-1 and TRBJ2-7, with no clear D. Trimming left V 3 bases short and J 3 bases short, with 19 bases between. CDR1 and CDR2 (germline): SGHRS, YFSETQ. The CDR3 covers 16 residues. In nucleotides, the CDR3 is TGCGCCAGCAGCTCCGAGTTCCAACACCCCCTCTACGAGCAGTACTTC. It specifies CASSSEFQHPLYEQYF.

The sample holds many counts of this clonotype. The genes are TRBV2 and TRBJ2-1, with a possible D match to TRBD2 (7 bases). The germline V gene has CDR1 SNHLY and CDR2 FYNNEI. The CDR3 covers 14 residues. Trimming removed 6 bases from V and 7 bases from J, with 16 bases in between. CDR3 protein: CASRLEGGGNEQFF. DNA of the CDR3: TGTGCCAGCAGACTAGAAGGGGGGGGTAATGAGCAGTTCTTC.

This clonotype has at least ten counts. CDR3 sequence (DNA): TGTGCCAGTAGTATCTCGACATTGACAGGGAGATCTGGCTACACCTTC. As protein: CASSISTLTGRSGYTF. The genes are TRBV19 and TRBJ1-2; 7 bases are a match to TRBD1. This CDR3 has 16 amino acids. V lost 3 bases, J lost 7 bases, and 14 bases stayed unmatched. Germline CDR1 is LNHDA and CDR2 is SQIVND (reference sequence).

Written as DNA, the CDR3 is TGTGCCAGCAGCTCAGGACTAGCGGGGGGCCAATACAATGAGCAGTTCTTC. As protein: CASSSGLAGGQYNEQFF. The chain couples TRBV7-2 to TRBJ2-1; 14 bases are shared with TRBD2. This CDR3 spans 17 amino acids. Germline trimming cut 4 bases from V and 4 bases from J; bases unmatched to any gene: 6. The germline V gene has CDR1 SGHTA and CDR2 FQGNSA.

This clonotype has ten or more counts. The genes are TRBV27 and TRBJ1-1, with D uncertain. CDR3 size: 13 residues. Germline CDR1 and CDR2: MNHEY and SMNVEV (reference sequence). V lost 3 bases and J 6 bases, leaving 11 bases between the germline ends. CDR3 DNA sequence: TGTGCCAGCAGTTTTCGAGGGCACGCTGAAGCTTTCTTT. Translating gives CASSFRGHAEAFF.

This clonotype was counted at least ten times. This chain joins TRBV6-6 and TRBJ1-5; perhaps TRBD1 as D (5 bases). The V gene lost 0 bases and the J gene lost 4 bases, with 13 bases spanning the gap. In germline, CDR1 is MNHNY, CDR2 SVGAGI (reference sequence). The CDR3 runs to 16 residues. CDR3 coding DNA: TGTGCCAGCAGTTACTCGCCCCACGGGGCTAATCAGCCCCAGCATTTT. This sequence encodes CASSYSPHGANQPQHF.

This clonotype has at least ten counts. This sequence joins TRBV7-3 and TRBJ1-1; TRBD1 matches at 12 bases. V shed 0 bases and J 4 bases; nucleotides not matched to a gene: 6. The CDR3 covers 17 residues. From germline, CDR1 is SGHTA and CDR2 FQGTGA. In DNA form, the CDR3 reads TGTGCCAGCAGCTTAACGGGACAGGGGGCGGGAGGCACTGAAGCTTTCTTT. The encoded protein is CASSLTGQGAGGTEAFF. Drawing the rest from reference TRBV7-3 and TRBJ1-1, the complete variable domain is GAGVSQTPSNKVTEKGKYVELRCDPISGHTALYWYRQSLGQGPEFLIYFQGTGAADDSGLPNDRFFAVRPEGSVSTLKIQRTERGDSAVYLCASSLTGQGAGGTEAFFGQGTRLTVV.

This clonotype was seen ten or more times. This chain links TRBV6-5 with TRBJ1-2, with a tentative D call TRBD1 (6 bases). The CDR3 contains 16 residues. Germline assignment: CDR1 MNHEY and CDR2 SVGAGI. The V and J ends lost 6 bases and 4 bases respectively, with 21 bases between them. This chain's CDR3 is CASRYHTPGRGYGYTF. In nucleotides, the CDR3 is TGTGCCAGCAGATACCACACTCCTGGCAGGGGCTATGGCTACACCTTC.

V gene TRBV4-1 combines with J gene TRBJ2-1, with 7 bases that match TRBD2. CDR3 size: 15 residues. Germline V gives CDR1 MGHRA, CDR2 YSYEKL. With V trimmed by 1 base and J by 5 bases, 5 bases remained unmatched. Written as DNA, the CDR3 is TGCGCCAGCAGCCAAGCTGGGGGGGGACACAATGAGCAGTTCTTC. It yields the protein CASSQAGGGHNEQFF.

The chain has TRBV11-1 and TRBJ2-5; TRBD2 might be the D (5 bases). The V end lost 3 bases, the J end lost 9 bases, and 17 bases lay between the germline ends. CDR3 length: 14 residues. The germline V gene has CDR1 SGHAT and CDR2 FQDESV (reference sequence). The CDR3 DNA is TGTGCCAGCAGCTTTAGTTCGGATAAGAGGGCCCAGTACTTC. Protein: CASSFSSDKRAQYF.

In this sample, this clonotype turned up many times. In DNA form, the CDR3 reads TGTGCCAGCAGCCAGATTTATGGGAGGAGAGATGGGACAGCGGGATATGGCTACACCTTC. Protein: CASSQIYGRRDGTAGYGYTF. This chain connects TRBV11-2 to TRBJ1-2; 7 bases are shared with TRBD1. Trimming cost V 5 bases and J 5 bases; bases outside gene matches: 26. The CDR3 runs 20 residues. The germline V gene has CDR1 SGHAT and CDR2 FQNNGV.

This clonotype showed up many times. The chain is built from TRBV12-3 or TRBV12-4 and TRBJ2-7, with D possibly TRBD1 on 6 matching bases. The CDR3 is made up of 14 amino acids. Trimming cost V 6 bases and J 2 bases, with 14 bases left between them. The CDR3 is CASRGAGQTYEQYF. The CDR3 coding sequence is TGTGCCAGCAGGGGGGCAGGCCAGACCTACGAGCAGTACTTC.

This clonotype appeared a few times. The V call is TRBV5-4, the J call TRBJ2-7; TRBD1 agrees at 9 bases. The germline V gene encodes CDR1 SGHNT and CDR2 YYREEE (reference sequence). Germline trimming cut 5 bases from V and 1 base from J; bases unmatched to any gene: 10. This CDR3 region has 16 residues. The CDR3 region has the DNA TGTGCCAGCAGTCTTAAGACCGGGACAGGGTCCTACGAGCAGTACTTC. It codes for CASSLKTGTGSYEQYF.

The chain combines TRBV5-1 with TRBJ2-4, with TRBD1 matching 9 bases. J gave up 6 bases and V 5 bases, and 27 bases lay outside the gene matches. The CDR3 is 21 amino acids. The germline CDR1 and CDR2 sequences are SGHRS and YFSETQ. In DNA, the CDR3 is TGCGCCAGCAGTCCTCGGCTAACTAACGTGACAGGGGGGCGCCCTATAAACATTCAGTACTTC. This gives the protein CASSPRLTNVTGGRPINIQYF.

This clonotype was counted many times. The V call is TRBV9, the J call TRBJ2-2; D gene uncertain. CDR1 and CDR2 (germline): SGDLS, YYNGEE. The CDR3 is 16 residues long. V lost 0 bases to trimming and J lost 3 bases, with 12 bases between them. The CDR3 is CASSVGKGWDTGELFF. As DNA, the CDR3 is TGTGCCAGCAGCGTAGGAAAGGGATGGGACACCGGGGAGCTGTTTTTT. The full variable domain, completed using reference TRBV9 and TRBJ2-2, is DSGVTQTPKHLITATGQRVTLRCSPRSGDLSVYWYQQSLDQGLQFLIQYYNGEERAKGNILERFSAQQFPDLHSELNLSSLELGDSALYFCASSVGKGWDTGELFFGEGSRLTVL.